The following is a T cell receptor beta chain sequence with its context. CDR1 and CDR2 (germline): SEHNR, FQNEAQ (reference sequence). The CDR3 loop spans 15 amino acids. The ends were cut back, 2 bases at V and 7 bases at J, with 12 bases in the middle. The data stem from a study of blood T cell repertoires in COVID-19. Profiled with immunoSEQ multiplex PCR; TCRdb holds only in-frame clones, not every one. The sample records about 250,000 clones, roughly nine tenths being singletons. The study counted Cohort 3 donors as recovered given two negative PCRs, clearance, or symptom resolution. Sequences were obtained from PBMCs or T cells enriched from blood (not recorded which). This clonotype was sampled from a woman in her forties or fifties who had recovered from COVID-19. The rearrangement joins TRBV7-9 to TRBJ1-6; tentatively, D is TRBD1 (6 bases). The CDR3 DNA reads TGTGCCAGCAGCTTATTGGGGGCTCGGAATTCACCCCTCCACTTT. The encoded protein is CASSLLGARNSPLHF.